This T cell receptor beta chain was identified in a study of identical twins. Study-wide results and limits: When twins shared out-of-frame alpha sequences, those sequences had excess low generation probability.

The CDR3 has 14 residues. Looked up from germline, CDR1 is MGHRA and CDR2 is YSYEKL. Trimming left V 1 base short and J 5 bases short, with 12 bases between. This clonotype came up a few times. Its antigen is unidentified. TCRdb reanalysed the 5' RACE reads using MiXCR and keeps one entry per CDR3 protein. The sample carries some 900,000 distinct CDR3 sequences, over 9% recorded once. A further study also used this sample, focusing on yellow fever vaccine responses in identical twins.

This clonotype was sampled from a woman younger than 35 in good health. The chain carries TRBV4-1 and TRBJ2-7, with D possibly TRBD2 on 6 matching bases. The specimen was PBMCs. For the CDR3, the DNA is TGCGCCAGCAGCCAAGGGGCTGGAGGGGACGAGCAGTACTTC. It codes for CASSQGAGGDEQYF.